This entry describes one TCR beta chain. Its matching antigen is unknown. The data stem from a study of monozygotic twins with cystic fibrosis. Study as a whole: Roughly 3.3 micrograms of fragmented DNA underwent approximately 15 PCR cycles for library preparation.

V gave up 1 base and J gave up 3 bases, with 5 bases separating them. In germline, CDR1 is SGHRS, CDR2 YFSETQ. The CDR3 runs 13 residues. Findings of the study overall: Monozygotic CF twins shared more identical nucleotide clonotypes than unrelated patients. J usage was most co-twin-similar in 8 of 16 pairs, V in 13. The repertoire was suggested to be naive-dominated, clonality median about 0.009.

The data were produced by immunoSEQ multiplex PCR, yet TCRdb's version contains in-frame clones alone and is incomplete. The profile shows 35,000 or so clones, under 90% of them singletons. This receptor was identified in a girl aged 2 to 10 with cystic fibrosis. Material: blood. V gene TRBV5-1 combines with J gene TRBJ2-1, with D possibly TRBD1 on 5 matching bases. CDR3 DNA sequence: TGCGCCAGCAGCTTGCAGGGCTACAATGAGCAGTTCTTC. The encoded protein is CASSLQGYNEQFF.